The 13 T cell receptor beta chains below were found in one sample sequenced in a study of CD8 T cells in ankylosing spondylitis. Each CDR3 protein gets one entry after TCRdb re-called the 5' RACE reads with MiXCR. The table lists some 800,000 distinct CDR3 sequences, roughly 12% of them singletons. Study conclusions and caveats: A TCR beta motif of fewer than ten highly homologous variants seemed to mark ankylosing spondylitis blood.

No antigen has been assigned to these receptors. The material sequenced was blood, either unsorted or a sorted T cell fraction (not recorded which). The receptors shown here come from a male donor with ankylosing spondylitis.

This clonotype was observed a handful of times. The chain joins TRBV20-1 to TRBJ1-2, with 7 bases fitting TRBD1. Germline trimming cut 3 bases from V and 7 bases from J; bases unmatched to any gene: 8. Germline V gene data show CDR1 as DFQATT and CDR2 as SNEGSKA (reference sequence). The CDR3 extends over 13 amino acids. The CDR3 DNA reads as TGCAGTGCTAGCACGAGGGGGCGGGTTGGCTACACCTTC. Its translation is CSASTRGRVGYTF.

This clonotype was recorded a few times. CDR3 DNA sequence: TGTGCCAGCAGTCAGCCACCAAGCACAGATACGCAGTATTTT. Protein product: CASSQPPSTDTQYF. This chain links TRBV6-1 with TRBJ2-3; D is unresolved. V shed 5 bases and J shed 0 bases, with 9 bases lying between them. CDR1 MNHNS and CDR2 SASEGT come from the germline V gene. The CDR3 spans 14 residues.

V usage is TRBV29-1 and J usage is TRBJ2-7; TRBD1 agrees at 8 bases. Germline V gene lookup returns CDR1 SQVTM and CDR2 ANQGSEA. The CDR3 runs to 12 residues. The J segment lost 3 bases and the V segment lost 7 bases, leaving 5 bases of the junction unmatched. CDR3 residues: CSALTGGYEQYF. For the CDR3, the DNA is TGCAGCGCGCTAACAGGGGGCTACGAGCAGTACTTC.

This clonotype showed up just a few times. The chain recombines TRBV4-2 with TRBJ2-5; D is uncertain. Per the germline V gene, CDR1 is LGHNA and CDR2 is YNFKEQ. The CDR3 consists of 14 residues. The ends were cut back, 1 base at V and 6 bases at J, with 12 bases in the middle. This CDR3 reads CASSQVSGAQTQYF. In nucleotides, the CDR3 is TGTGCCAGCAGCCAAGTTTCGGGTGCGCAGACCCAGTACTTC.

This clonotype was seen repeatedly, ten times or more. This chain connects TRBV18 to TRBJ1-1; possible D gene TRBD1, 6 bases. The CDR3 has 17 amino acids. Germline CDR1 KGHSH, CDR2 LQKENI. The germline V and J ends were trimmed by 0 bases and 3 bases, with 17 bases remaining between them. DNA of the CDR3: TGTGCCAGCTCACCACCGAAGGCGGGGGGCGCGGACACTGAAGCTTTCTTT. Protein sequence: CASSPPKAGGADTEAFF.

This clonotype was observed a few times. The chain combines TRBV5-1 with TRBJ2-7, with D perhaps TRBD2 (6 bases). Germline CDR1 and CDR2: SGHRS and YFSETQ. V lost 2 bases to trimming and J lost 3 bases, with 9 bases between them. The CDR3 contains 13 residues. The CDR3 DNA is TGCGCCAGCAGCTTTTCTAGCGACTACGAGCAGTACTTC. Protein product: CASSFSSDYEQYF.

This clonotype showed up just a few times. Germline is not matched at one junction end, which may reflect a read error. The chain recombines TRBV7-7 with TRBJ2-3; perhaps TRBD2 as D (6 bases). Per the germline V gene, CDR1 is SSHAT and CDR2 is FNYEAQ (reference sequence). The CDR3 totals 15 residues. CDR3 nucleotides: TGTGCTAGCAGCTTAAACTCATATGGGGGGGATACGCAGTATTTT. Encoded protein: CASSLNSYGGDTQYF.

This clonotype was picked up many times. CDR3 coding DNA: TGCAGTGCTAGAGATTTGGGGACTAGATACAATGAGCAGTTCTTC. It is translated as CSARDLGTRYNEQFF. The V and J genes are TRBV20-1 and TRBJ2-1; 8 bases map to TRBD2. Trimming took 0 bases from V and 4 from J; bases not matched to a gene: 5. CDR1 and CDR2 from the germline V gene are DFQATT and SNEGSKA (reference sequence). CDR3 size: 15 residues.

This clonotype was detected ten times or more. The chain combines TRBV11-2 with TRBJ2-1; D may be TRBD2 (5 bases). V was trimmed by 3 bases and J by 4 bases, leaving 16 bases between them. CDR1 is SGHAT and CDR2 is FQNNGV in the germline V gene. The CDR3 runs 16 residues. DNA of the CDR3: TGTGCCAGCAGCTTTTGGACGAGGGAGTTATACAATGAGCAGTTCTTC. It specifies CASSFWTRELYNEQFF.

This clonotype was recorded a few times. The CDR3 DNA sequence: TGTGCCAGCACCCCGGAGATATCTAGCGGGATGGTCCCTGAGACCCAGTACTTC. This codes for CASTPEISSGMVPETQYF. The gene calls are TRBV5-6 and TRBJ2-5; 9 bases fit TRBD2. V was pared by 6 bases and J by 5 bases, with 20 bases of the junction left unmatched. Germline CDR1 SGHDT, CDR2 YYEEEE. The CDR3 covers 18 residues.

This sequence joins TRBV7-2 and TRBJ2-1; D unclear. There are 12 residues in the CDR3. The ends were cut back, 2 bases at V and 10 bases at J, with 9 bases in the middle. The germline V gene encodes CDR1 SGHTA and CDR2 FQGNSA. The CDR3 sequence is CASSLRPTEQFF. The CDR3, as DNA: TGTGCCAGCAGCTTACGTCCTACAGAGCAGTTCTTC.

This clonotype occurred many times. The chain couples TRBV6-1 to TRBJ2-5, with 9 nucleotides matching TRBD2. CDR1 and CDR2 from the germline V gene are MNHNS and SASEGT. This CDR3 is built from 13 residues. After removal of 6 bases from V and 3 bases from J, the junction contained 2 bases not matched to a gene. CDR3 residues: CASRIAGEETQYF. Here the CDR3 DNA reads TGTGCCAGCAGAATAGCGGGGGAAGAGACCCAGTACTTC.

The chain carries TRBV20-1 and TRBJ2-3; D not certain. Germline V gene data show CDR1 as DFQATT and CDR2 as SNEGSKA (reference sequence). Deletions cut 8 bases from V and 0 bases from J, with 6 bases between. CDR3 length: 11 residues. The CDR3 loop is CSTGSTDTQYF. The CDR3 DNA reads TGCAGTACCGGTAGCACAGATACGCAGTATTTT.